The source of this T cell receptor (beta chain) is a study of blood T cells in healthy people across ages. This clonotype was observed a handful of times. Using a J-beta primer mix together with a sample-barcoded 5' primer, a second PCR was run for about 6 to 11 cycles. TCRdb fed the 5' RACE reads into MiXCR, producing one record per CDR3 protein. The table has over 550,000 distinct CDR3 sequences, 25% to 30% seen once. CDR3 length equals 17 residues. Per germline, CDR1 LGHNA and CDR2 YNFKEQ. Between the trimmed V and J ends, which lost 0 bases and 0 bases, there was a span of 14 bases. The sample comprised blood. The chain employs TRBV4-2 and TRBJ1-1; D possibly corresponds to TRBD1 (5 bases). This TCR derives from a woman over 75 in good health. CDR3 in DNA: TGTGCCAGCAGCCAAGATCTTGGGGCGAACTTGAACACTGAAGCTTTCTTT. Translating gives CASSQDLGANLNTEAFF.